Listed here is a single TCR beta chain. Its antigen is not known. The data are from a study of graft-versus-host responses after intestinal transplantation. Study results and limitations: Maximum circulating GvH clone levels tracked with early post-transplant HvG decreases. Those patients showing graft-donor T cell macrochimerism displayed high graft-versus-host to host-versus-graft clonal ratios in allografts. GvH clones were found in recipient marrow; some appeared first in ileum or blood.

Assay used: immunoSEQ multiplex PCR; TCRdb lists only in-frame clones, some missing. The repertoire includes tens of thousands of clones, 75% to 95% of them detected once, and roughly 0.1% sits in the top ten. The J segment lost 9 bases and the V segment lost 4 bases, leaving 4 bases of the junction unmatched. Per the germline V gene, CDR1 is SQVTM and CDR2 is ANQGSEA. The CDR3 length is 11 residues. The V gene is TRBV29-1, the J gene TRBJ1-2; TRBD1 aligns across 8 bases. Source: unstimulated CD4+ T cells sorted from spleen or lymph node cells, taken before intestinal transplant. The sequence was obtained from a human donor who received an intestinal transplant. This CDR3 reads CSVGTGTRYTF. In DNA form, the CDR3 reads TGCAGCGTTGGGACAGGGACGCGCTACACCTTC.